This T cell receptor (beta chain) appears in the sequencing data of a study of T cell changes during pregnancy in multiple sclerosis. The CDR3 has 14 amino acids. CDR1 and CDR2 (germline): SGHNT, YYREEE (reference sequence). V trimming: 0 bases; J trimming: 5 bases; junction bases outside the gene matches: 3. Sequencing used immunoSEQ multiplex PCR; TCRdb keeps in-frame clones, though not all of them. The sample includes more than 45,000 clones, about 90% of them seen just once. The material was CD4+ T cells from peripheral blood mononuclear cells, obtained after pregnancy. This TCR was recovered from a female donor with multiple sclerosis, enrolled in a pregnancy study. The rearrangement joins TRBV5-4 to TRBJ2-7; TRBD1 aligns across 9 bases. CDR3 residues: CASSLVGQGDEQYF. CDR3 DNA sequence: TGTGCCAGCAGCTTGGTGGGACAGGGCGACGAGCAGTACTTC.